One and the same sample provided the 21 T cell receptor beta chains below, sequenced in a study of blood T cell repertoires in COVID-19. The table came from immunoSEQ multiplex PCR; TCRdb's copy has only in-frame clones and leaves some out. The sample carries hundreds of thousands of clones, around 80% recorded once. Sequencing was carried out using peripheral blood. These receptors were collected from a man aged 35-49 years with acute or convalescent COVID-19.

The chain links TRBV14 to TRBJ2-3, with TRBD2 identical over 15 bases. Trimming cost V 3 bases and J 1 base; bases outside gene matches: 8. The CDR3 is made up of 19 amino acids. Germline CDR1 reads SGHDN; CDR2 reads FVKESK. The CDR3 DNA sequence: TGTGCCAGCAGCCATTGGACTAGCGGGAGGGCCCGGGGCACAGATACGCAGTATTTT. Amino acid sequence: CASSHWTSGRARGTDTQYF.

V gene TRBV12-3 or TRBV12-4 combines with J gene TRBJ2-1; D call uncertain. This CDR3 is built from 11 residues. V was shortened by 9 bases and J by 3 bases, with 6 bases between the two germline ends. CDR3 in amino acids: CASRVYNEQFF. The DNA for the CDR3 is TGTGCCAGTCGTGTCTACAATGAGCAGTTCTTC.

In this sample, this clone turned up a few times. The chain couples TRBV7-9 to TRBJ2-2; TRBD1 matches 9 bases. V was pared by 4 bases and J by 1 base, with 7 bases of the junction left unmatched. The germline V gene has CDR1 SEHNR and CDR2 FQNEAQ (reference sequence). CDR3 length: 17 amino acids. This chain's CDR3 is CASSSLWGQGNTGELFF. The CDR3 nucleotides are TGTGCCAGCAGCTCCCTATGGGGACAGGGGAACACCGGGGAGCTGTTTTTT.

This clone has only one observation. This specimen includes other DNA sequences encoding the same CDR3. The V call is TRBV7-2, the J call TRBJ2-5; no definite D call. CDR1 is SGHTA, CDR2 FQGNSA, per germline. V lost 1 base, J lost 5 bases, and 8 bases lay in between. The CDR3 totals 13 residues. CDR3 in DNA: TGTGCCAGCAGCTTAGGTCGTGGCGAGACCCAGTACTTC. This translates into CASSLGRGETQYF.

Note on this clone: Other DNA variants within this sample encode the same CDR3. The rearrangement uses TRBV19 and TRBJ2-7; 9 bases are shared with TRBD1. J gave up 1 base and V 3 bases, and 1 base lay outside the gene matches. Germline V gene data show CDR1 as LNHDA and CDR2 as SQIVND (reference sequence). This CDR3 has 14 residues. CDR3 sequence (DNA): TGTGCCAGTAGTATTGGGACAGGGTCCTACGAGCAGTACTTC. This encodes CASSIGTGSYEQYF.

This chain uses TRBV29-1 with TRBJ2-7, with D perhaps TRBD1 (6 bases). With 8 bases removed from V and 2 bases from J, the gap between germline ends came to 16 bases. The length of the CDR3 is 13 residues. CDR1 is SQVTM, CDR2 ANQGSEA, per germline. The CDR3 region has the DNA TGCAGCATCGCTTGGGACACGACCTACGAGCAGTACTTC. Protein: CSIAWDTTYEQYF.

This rearrangement joins TRBV12-3 or TRBV12-4 to TRBJ1-5; D call uncertain. Trimming took 5 bases from V and 5 from J, leaving 10 bases between them. The CDR3 consists of 13 residues. The CDR3 protein is CASSRYGDQPQHF. For the CDR3, the DNA is TGTGCCAGCAGTAGATACGGTGATCAGCCCCAGCATTTT.

This chain joins TRBV7-2 and TRBJ2-3; 7 nucleotides agree with TRBD2. Germline trimming cut 2 bases from V and 5 bases from J; bases unmatched to any gene: 7. CDR1 and CDR2 (germline): SGHTA, FQGNSA. This CDR3 is built from 15 residues. CDR3 in amino acids: CASSLRAGVGDTQYF. CDR3 bases: TGTGCCAGCAGCTTAAGGGCGGGAGTGGGAGATACGCAGTATTTT.

This clone was recorded once. This rearrangement joins TRBV19 to TRBJ2-1, with 14 positions matching TRBD2. CDR1 is LNHDA and CDR2 is SQIVND in the germline V gene (reference sequence). J was trimmed by 8 bases and V by 5 bases; bases with no gene match: 5. The CDR3 spans 15 residues. The CDR3 DNA reads as TGTGCCAGTAGTTCCCGGGGACTAGCGGGAGATGAGCAGTTCTTC. Translating gives CASSSRGLAGDEQFF.

The J gene is TRBJ1-6, the V gene TRBV3-1 (or the pseudogene TRBV3-2); the D gene is possibly TRBD1 (5 bases). Germline V gives CDR1 LGHDT, CDR2 YNNKEL (reference sequence). This CDR3 contains 17 residues. Trimming removed 5 bases from V and 8 bases from J, with 22 bases in between. CDR3 DNA sequence: TGTGCCAGCAGCGGCCCCCAAGGTTGGGGGAGGCATTCACCCCTCCACTTT. Amino acids: CASSGPQGWGRHSPLHF.

This chain uses TRBV29-1 with TRBJ2-3, with D hard to call. This CDR3 has 10 residues. The germline V gene has CDR1 SQVTM and CDR2 ANQGSEA. Between the trimmed V and J ends, which lost 2 bases and 5 bases, there was a span of 2 bases. The CDR3 is CSVEQDTQYF. The CDR3 DNA follows: TGCAGCGTTGAACAAGATACGCAGTATTTT.

This sequence joins TRBV2 and TRBJ1-2; TRBD1 is a possible D gene (6 bases). In germline, CDR1 is SNHLY, CDR2 FYNNEI. V lost 6 bases, J lost 7 bases, and 15 bases lay in between. This CDR3 comprises 13 residues. The CDR3 bases are TGTGCCAGCAGCGATTACAGGGATCCTGGCTACACCTTC. This translates into CASSDYRDPGYTF.

The chain carries TRBV5-6 and TRBJ1-5, with TRBD1 identical over 10 bases. Germline trimming cut 4 bases from V and 2 bases from J; bases unmatched to any gene: 6. Looked up from germline, CDR1 is SGHDT and CDR2 is YYEEEE. The CDR3 is 16 residues long. CDR3 loop: CASSTGGQGGNQPQHF. The CDR3 coding sequence is TGTGCCAGCAGCACGGGAGGACAGGGGGGCAATCAGCCCCAGCATTTT.

This chain uses TRBV10-3 with TRBJ1-5; tentatively, D is TRBD1 (5 bases). V dropped 2 bases and J dropped 5 bases, with 16 bases sitting between them. Germline loops: CDR1 ENHRY, CDR2 SYGVKD. The CDR3 consists of 16 residues. CDR3 in amino acids: CAISEDRQGGDQPQHF. The DNA of the CDR3 is TGTGCCATCAGTGAGGATCGGCAGGGAGGGGATCAGCCCCAGCATTTT.

The CDR3 region has the DNA TGTGCCAGCAGCTTACCCGACTATTGGGGCTACACCTTC. Its protein product is CASSLPDYWGYTF. The chain combines TRBV7-9 with TRBJ1-2; no firm D call. CDR1 is SEHNR, CDR2 FQNEAQ, per germline (reference sequence). The V end lost 2 bases, the J end lost 8 bases, and 12 bases lay between the germline ends. This CDR3 region has 13 residues.

The rearrangement joins TRBV6-2 or TRBV6-3 to TRBJ2-7; 7 bases are a match to TRBD1. The germline V gene has CDR1 MNHEY and CDR2 SVGEGT. Trimming took 6 bases from V and 5 from J; bases not matched to a gene: 22. This CDR3 has 18 amino acids. CDR3 amino acids: CASSRPGTVILRRHEQYF. The CDR3 nucleotides are TGTGCCAGCAGCAGACCTGGGACAGTAATCCTACGGAGGCACGAGCAGTACTTC.

This clone has just a few counts. This chain uses TRBV12-3 or TRBV12-4 with TRBJ1-2; D remains unclear. V lost 6 bases to trimming and J lost 10 bases, with 12 bases between them. CDR3 size: 11 residues. CDR3 nucleotides: TGTGCCAGCAGCATACAGTACCCCTACACCTTC. This gives the protein CASSIQYPYTF.

This clone was found a few times. The J gene is TRBJ1-4, the V gene TRBV19; unclear D gene. The CDR3 covers 14 residues. Germline V gene sequence: CDR1 LNHDA, CDR2 SQIVND (reference sequence). V lost 1 base, J lost 9 bases, and 12 bases lay in between. The CDR3 protein is CASSIATPAQKLFF. The CDR3 DNA reads TGTGCCAGTAGTATAGCGACACCGGCGCAAAAACTGTTTTTT.

The chain recombines TRBV19 with TRBJ2-1; 7 bases map to TRBD2. The ends lost 5 bases at V and 4 bases at J; junction bases unmatched: 8. This CDR3 region has 15 residues. Germline lookup yields CDR1 LNHDA and CDR2 SQIVND (reference sequence). Here the CDR3 DNA reads TGTGCCAGTAGTTGGGCGCTAGCGGATTACAATGAGCAGTTCTTC. Residues: CASSWALADYNEQFF.

The chain carries TRBV7-8 and TRBJ1-2, with 9 bases fitting TRBD1. The CDR3 totals 15 residues. Germline CDR1 SGHVS, CDR2 FQNEAQ. The ends lost 1 base at V and 8 bases at J; junction bases unmatched: 8. DNA for the CDR3: TGTGCCAGCAGCTTAGGGGTACAGGGGGCATACGGCTACACCTTC. Protein sequence: CASSLGVQGAYGYTF.

CDR3 sequence (DNA): TGTGCCAGTAGTTTAACAGGAGAAACTGAAGCTTTCTTT. Amino acid sequence: CASSLTGETEAFF. This chain connects TRBV19 to TRBJ1-1; the D gene is possibly TRBD1 (5 bases). The germline V gene encodes CDR1 LNHDA and CDR2 SQIVND (reference sequence). V was clipped by 5 bases and J by 5 bases, with 12 bases between them. The CDR3 consists of 13 residues.